These T cell receptor beta chains were read from a single sample in a study of blood T cell repertoires in COVID-19. Clones were sequenced by immunoSEQ multiplex PCR, and TCRdb holds only the in-frame ones, with some missing. The sample carries a few hundred thousand clones, 84% recorded once. The sample comprised peripheral blood. Receptors originate from a human donor in a cohort sampled during active COVID-19. Each CDR3 is given with its conserved first and last residue. Fields, in order: V gene, clone size, D gene, J gene, CDR3 protein, CDR3 DNA. The D gene is left open where the match is weak. Size tells how often a clone was seen (once, few, many) or the class of an expanded clone, and some rows leave it out.

TRBV5-4	.	TRBD2	TRBJ2-5	CASSSGTSGVQETQYF	TGTGCCAGCAGCTCAGGGACTAGCGGGGTCCAAGAGACCCAGTACTTC
TRBV6-1	.	TRBD1	TRBJ1-2	CASREGTGSDGYTF	TGTGCCAGCAGGGAAGGGACAGGGTCGGATGGCTACACCTTC
TRBV2	.	TRBD1	TRBJ1-5	CASSGQGASSNQPQHF	TGTGCCAGCAGTGGACAGGGGGCCAGTAGCAATCAGCCCCAGCATTTT
TRBV3-1/TRBV3-2	.	TRBD2	TRBJ2-1	CASSQDLAGVFNEQFF	TGTGCCAGCAGCCAAGACTTAGCGGGAGTATTTAATGAGCAGTTCTTC
TRBV18	.	TRBD1	TRBJ1-5	CASSPLIDRGRAGNQPQHF	TGTGCCAGCTCACCACTGATCGACAGGGGGCGTGCTGGCAATCAGCCCCAGCATTTT
TRBV5-1	.	TRBD1	TRBJ1-1	CASSFLGDRGTEAFF	TGCGCCAGCAGCTTCCTCGGGGACAGGGGGACTGAAGCTTTCTTT
TRBV11-2	.	.	TRBJ2-3	CASSLTDTQYF	TGTGCCAGCAGCCTCACAGATACGCAGTATTTT
TRBV6-5	.	.	TRBJ1-2	CASSRDTLGNYGYTF	TGTGCTAGCAGTCGGGACACCTTAGGGAACTATGGCTACACCTTC
TRBV7-3	.	TRBD1	TRBJ1-1	CASSKDRGITEAFF	TGTGCCAGCAGCAAGGACAGGGGAATTACTGAAGCTTTCTTT
TRBV4-2	.	TRBD1	TRBJ1-6	CASSQTGTGGRFYNSPLHF	TGTGCCAGCAGCCAAACCGGGACAGGGGGCCGGTTCTATAATTCACCCCTCCACTTT
TRBV12-3/TRBV12-4	.	.	TRBJ2-1	CASSFGLHNEQFF	TGTGCCAGCAGTTTTGGGCTCCACAATGAGCAGTTCTTC
TRBV6-4	.	.	TRBJ1-2	CASSDSGREGRGYTF	TGTGCCAGCAGTGACTCAGGGAGGGAGGGACGCGGCTACACCTTC
TRBV5-6	.	.	TRBJ2-7	CASSLYLEELVYEQYF	TGTGCCAGCAGCTTATACTTAGAGGAACTAGTCTACGAGCAGTACTTC
TRBV6-5	once	.	TRBJ1-2	CASSYSTGFNYGYTF	TGTGCCAGCAGTTACTCGACAGGCTTTAACTATGGCTACACCTTC
TRBV5-6	.	TRBD1	TRBJ1-2	CASSTPGQGYGYTF	TGTGCCAGCAGCACCCCGGGACAGGGATATGGCTACACCTTC
TRBV19	.	.	TRBJ1-5	CASRTTVDSNQPQHF	TGTGCCAGTCGGACGACAGTCGATAGCAATCAGCCCCAGCATTTT
TRBV10-3	few	.	TRBJ2-7	CAISESQGNYEQYF	TGTGCCATCAGTGAGTCGCAGGGTAACTACGAGCAGTACTTC
TRBV4-1	.	.	TRBJ2-3	CASSQGELSTDTQYF	TGCGCCAGCAGCCAAGGCGAGCTTAGCACAGATACGCAGTATTTT
TRBV27	few	TRBD2	TRBJ2-3	CASSLSPGGRADTQYF	TGTGCCAGCAGTTTATCGCCGGGGGGGAGAGCAGATACGCAGTATTTT
TRBV27	few	.	TRBJ1-5	CASSRSEGQPQHF	TGTGCCAGCAGCCGATCGGAGGGTCAGCCCCAGCATTTT
TRBV5-8	.	TRBD1	TRBJ1-3	CASSHRGVAGNTIYF	TGTGCCAGCAGCCACAGGGGTGTTGCTGGAAACACCATATATTTT
TRBV5-6	once	TRBD2	TRBJ2-1	CASSLVRLAGGNEQFF	TGTGCCAGCAGCTTGGTACGACTAGCGGGAGGTAATGAGCAGTTCTTC
TRBV29-1	.	TRBD2	TRBJ2-1	CSVERHGTSGRNEQFF	TGCAGCGTTGAAAGGCACGGGACTAGCGGGAGGAATGAGCAGTTCTTC